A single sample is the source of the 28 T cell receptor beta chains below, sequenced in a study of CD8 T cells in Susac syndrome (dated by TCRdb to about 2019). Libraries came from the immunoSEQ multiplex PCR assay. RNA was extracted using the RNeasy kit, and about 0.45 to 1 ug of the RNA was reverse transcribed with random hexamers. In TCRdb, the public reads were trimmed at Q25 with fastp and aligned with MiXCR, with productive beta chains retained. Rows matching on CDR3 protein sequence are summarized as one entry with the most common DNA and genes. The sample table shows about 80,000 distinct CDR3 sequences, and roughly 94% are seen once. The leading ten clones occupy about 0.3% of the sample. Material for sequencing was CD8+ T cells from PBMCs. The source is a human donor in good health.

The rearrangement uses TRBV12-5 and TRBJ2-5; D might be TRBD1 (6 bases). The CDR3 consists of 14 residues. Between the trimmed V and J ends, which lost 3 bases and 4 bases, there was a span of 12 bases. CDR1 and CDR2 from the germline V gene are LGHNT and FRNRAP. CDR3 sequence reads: CASGFQRQAETQYF. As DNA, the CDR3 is TGTGCTAGTGGTTTCCAGAGACAGGCAGAGACCCAGTACTTC.

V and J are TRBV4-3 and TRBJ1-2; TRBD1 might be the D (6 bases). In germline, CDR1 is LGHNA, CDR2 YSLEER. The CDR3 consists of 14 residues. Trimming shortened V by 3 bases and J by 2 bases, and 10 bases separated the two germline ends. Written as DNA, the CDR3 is TGCGCCAGCAGCCAGCCGGACAGCAACTATGGCTACACCTTC. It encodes CASSQPDSNYGYTF.

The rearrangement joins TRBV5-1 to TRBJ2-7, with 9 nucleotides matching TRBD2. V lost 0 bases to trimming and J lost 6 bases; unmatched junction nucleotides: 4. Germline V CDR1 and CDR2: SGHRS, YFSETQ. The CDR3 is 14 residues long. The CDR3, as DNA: TGCGCCAGCAGCTTGGTAAGCGGGGGGCTCGAGCAGTACTTC. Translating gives CASSLVSGGLEQYF.

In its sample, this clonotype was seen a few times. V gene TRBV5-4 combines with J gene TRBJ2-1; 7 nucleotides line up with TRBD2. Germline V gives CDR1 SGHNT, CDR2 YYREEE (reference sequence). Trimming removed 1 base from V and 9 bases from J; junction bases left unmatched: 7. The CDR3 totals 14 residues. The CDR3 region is CASSLLAVPSEQFF. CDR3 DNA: TGTGCCAGCAGCTTGCTAGCGGTACCCAGTGAGCAGTTCTTC.

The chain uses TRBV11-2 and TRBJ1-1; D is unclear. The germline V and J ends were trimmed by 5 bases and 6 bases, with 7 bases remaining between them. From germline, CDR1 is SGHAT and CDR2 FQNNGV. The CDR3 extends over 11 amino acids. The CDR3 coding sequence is TGTGCCAGCAGCCCACAGCCTGAAGCTTTCTTT. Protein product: CASSPQPEAFF. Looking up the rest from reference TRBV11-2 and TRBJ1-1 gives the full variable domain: EAGVAQSPRYKIIEKRQSVAFWCNPISGHATLYWYQQILGQGPKLLIQFQNNGVVDDSQLPKDRFSAERLKGVDSTLKIQPAKLEDSAVYLCASSPQPEAFFGQGTRLTVV.

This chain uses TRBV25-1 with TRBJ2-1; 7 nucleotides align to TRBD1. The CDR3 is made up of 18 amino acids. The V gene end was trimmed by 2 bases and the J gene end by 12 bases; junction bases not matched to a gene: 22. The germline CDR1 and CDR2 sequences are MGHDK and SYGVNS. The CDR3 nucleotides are TGTGCCAGCAGTGAAGGGGGACAGTTTTCCGAGTTTTTGTCGAGGCAGTTCTTC. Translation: CASSEGGQFSEFLSRQFF.

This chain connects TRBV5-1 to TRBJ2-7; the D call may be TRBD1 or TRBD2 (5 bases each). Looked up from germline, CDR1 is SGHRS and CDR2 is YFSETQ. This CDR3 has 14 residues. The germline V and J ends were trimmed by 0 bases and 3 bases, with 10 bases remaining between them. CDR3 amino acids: CASSLVGPSYEQYF. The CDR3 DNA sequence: TGCGCCAGCAGCTTGGTGGGACCCAGCTACGAGCAGTACTTC. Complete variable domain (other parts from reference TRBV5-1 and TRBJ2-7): KAGVTQTPRYLIKTRGQQVTLSCSPISGHRSVSWYQQTPGQGLQFLFEYFSETQRNKGNFPGRFSGRQFSNSRSEMNVSTLELGDSALYLCASSLVGPSYEQYFGPGTRLTVT.

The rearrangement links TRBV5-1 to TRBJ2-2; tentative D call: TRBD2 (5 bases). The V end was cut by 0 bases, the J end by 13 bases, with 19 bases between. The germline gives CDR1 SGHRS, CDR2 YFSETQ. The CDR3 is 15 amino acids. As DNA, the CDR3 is TGCGCCAGCAGCTTGGATCGGACTCCCGGCGGCGGGCTGTTTTTT. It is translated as CASSLDRTPGGGLFF. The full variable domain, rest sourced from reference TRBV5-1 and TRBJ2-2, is KAGVTQTPRYLIKTRGQQVTLSCSPISGHRSVSWYQQTPGQGLQFLFEYFSETQRNKGNFPGRFSGRQFSNSRSEMNVSTLELGDSALYLCASSLDRTPGGGLFFGEGSRLTVL.

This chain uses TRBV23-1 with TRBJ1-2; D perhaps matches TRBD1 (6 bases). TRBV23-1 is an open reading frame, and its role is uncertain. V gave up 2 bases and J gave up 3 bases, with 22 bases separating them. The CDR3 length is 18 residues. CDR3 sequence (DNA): TGCGCCAGCAGTCAAATCCTTAGGTTGTTCAGGGGCGACTATGGCTACACCTTC. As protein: CASSQILRLFRGDYGYTF.

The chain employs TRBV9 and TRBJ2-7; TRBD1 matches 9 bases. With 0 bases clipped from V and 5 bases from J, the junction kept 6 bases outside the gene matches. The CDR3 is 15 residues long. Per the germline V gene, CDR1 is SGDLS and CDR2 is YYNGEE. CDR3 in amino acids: CASSVGGQGVNEQYF. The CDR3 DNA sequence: TGTGCCAGCAGCGTAGGGGGACAGGGAGTGAACGAGCAGTACTTC.

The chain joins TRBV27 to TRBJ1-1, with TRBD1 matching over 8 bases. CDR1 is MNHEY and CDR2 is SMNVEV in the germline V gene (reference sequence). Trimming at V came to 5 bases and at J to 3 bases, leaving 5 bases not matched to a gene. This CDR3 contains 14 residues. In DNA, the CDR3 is TGTGCCAGCAGTCAGGGGACAGGCCACACTGAAGCTTTCTTT. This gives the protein CASSQGTGHTEAFF.

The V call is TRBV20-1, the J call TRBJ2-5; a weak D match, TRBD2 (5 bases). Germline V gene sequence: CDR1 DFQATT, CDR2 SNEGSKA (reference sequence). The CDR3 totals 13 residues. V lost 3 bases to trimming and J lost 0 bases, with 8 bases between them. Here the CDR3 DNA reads TGCAGTGCTAGTAGCGAGGACCAAGAGACCCAGTACTTC. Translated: CSASSEDQETQYF.

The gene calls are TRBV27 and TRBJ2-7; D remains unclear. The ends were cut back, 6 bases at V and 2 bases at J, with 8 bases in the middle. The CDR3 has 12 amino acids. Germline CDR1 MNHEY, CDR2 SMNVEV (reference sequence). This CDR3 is CASRNGPYEQYF. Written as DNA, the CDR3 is TGTGCCAGCAGGAACGGACCCTACGAGCAGTACTTC.

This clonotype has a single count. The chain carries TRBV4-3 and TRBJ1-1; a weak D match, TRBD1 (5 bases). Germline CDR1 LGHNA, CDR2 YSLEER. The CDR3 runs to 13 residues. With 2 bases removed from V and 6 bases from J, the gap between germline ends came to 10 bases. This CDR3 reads CASSQRARAEAFF. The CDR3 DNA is TGCGCCAGCAGCCAAAGGGCCAGGGCTGAAGCTTTCTTT.

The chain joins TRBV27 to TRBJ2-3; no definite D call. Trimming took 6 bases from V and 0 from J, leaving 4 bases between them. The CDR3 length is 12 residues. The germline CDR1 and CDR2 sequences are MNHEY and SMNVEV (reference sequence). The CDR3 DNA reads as TGTGCCAGCAGGTATAGCACAGATACGCAGTATTTT. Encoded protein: CASRYSTDTQYF.

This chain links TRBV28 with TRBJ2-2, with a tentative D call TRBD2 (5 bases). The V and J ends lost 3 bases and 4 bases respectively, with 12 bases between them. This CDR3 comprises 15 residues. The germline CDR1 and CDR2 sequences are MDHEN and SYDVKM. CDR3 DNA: TGTGCCAGCAGTTTTTCTGCGGGCAGCACCGGGGAGCTGTTTTTT. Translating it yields CASSFSAGSTGELFF.

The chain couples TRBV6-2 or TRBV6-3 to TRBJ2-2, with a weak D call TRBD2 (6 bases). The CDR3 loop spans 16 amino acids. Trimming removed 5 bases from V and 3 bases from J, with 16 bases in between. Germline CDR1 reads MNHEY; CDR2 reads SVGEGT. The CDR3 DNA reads TGTGCCAGCAGTCTGCTTCTAGCGAGGTACACCGGGGAGCTGTTTTTT. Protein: CASSLLLARYTGELFF.

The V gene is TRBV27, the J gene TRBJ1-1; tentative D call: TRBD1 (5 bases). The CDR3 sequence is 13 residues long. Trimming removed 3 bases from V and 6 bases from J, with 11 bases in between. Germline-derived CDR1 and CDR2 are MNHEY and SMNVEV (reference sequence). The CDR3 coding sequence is TGTGCCAGCAGTTTTCTCGGGGCCCCTGAAGCTTTCTTT. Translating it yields CASSFLGAPEAFF.

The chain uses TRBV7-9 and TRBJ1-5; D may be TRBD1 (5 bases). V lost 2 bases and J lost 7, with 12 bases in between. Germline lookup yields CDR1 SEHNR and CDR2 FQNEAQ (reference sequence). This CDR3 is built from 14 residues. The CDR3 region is CASSLMGGLQPQHF. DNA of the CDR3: TGTGCCAGCAGCTTAATGGGGGGTTTGCAGCCCCAGCATTTT.

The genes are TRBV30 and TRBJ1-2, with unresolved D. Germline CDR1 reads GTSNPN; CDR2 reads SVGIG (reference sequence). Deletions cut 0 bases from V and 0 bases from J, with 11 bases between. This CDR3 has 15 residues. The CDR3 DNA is TGTGCCTGGAGTGTACTGGGCCAAGCTAACTATGGCTACACCTTC. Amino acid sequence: CAWSVLGQANYGYTF.

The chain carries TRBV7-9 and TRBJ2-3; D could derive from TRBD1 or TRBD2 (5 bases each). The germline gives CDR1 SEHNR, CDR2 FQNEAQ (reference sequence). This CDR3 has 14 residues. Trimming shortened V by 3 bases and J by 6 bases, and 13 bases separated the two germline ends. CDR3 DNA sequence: TGTGCCAGCAGCTTGGGGACGGCTCAGGATACGCAGTATTTT. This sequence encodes CASSLGTAQDTQYF.

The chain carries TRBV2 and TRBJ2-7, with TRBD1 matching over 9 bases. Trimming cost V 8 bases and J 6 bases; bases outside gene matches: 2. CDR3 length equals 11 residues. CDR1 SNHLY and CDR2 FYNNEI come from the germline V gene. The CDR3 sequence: CASGDRVEQYV. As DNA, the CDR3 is TGTGCCAGCGGGGACAGGGTCGAGCAGTACGTC.

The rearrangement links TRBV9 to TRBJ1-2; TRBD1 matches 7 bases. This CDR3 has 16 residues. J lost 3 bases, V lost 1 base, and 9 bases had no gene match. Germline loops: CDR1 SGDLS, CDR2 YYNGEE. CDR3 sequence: CASSVPRQGVDYGYTF. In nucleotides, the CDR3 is TGTGCCAGCAGCGTACCCCGTCAGGGGGTAGACTATGGCTACACCTTC.

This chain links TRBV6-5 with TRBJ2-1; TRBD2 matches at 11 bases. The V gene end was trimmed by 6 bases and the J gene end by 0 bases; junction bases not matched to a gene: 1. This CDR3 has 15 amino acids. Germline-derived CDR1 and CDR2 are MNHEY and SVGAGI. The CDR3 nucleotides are TGTGCCAGCAGGGGGACTAGCGGCTCCTACAATGAGCAGTTCTTC. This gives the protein CASRGTSGSYNEQFF.

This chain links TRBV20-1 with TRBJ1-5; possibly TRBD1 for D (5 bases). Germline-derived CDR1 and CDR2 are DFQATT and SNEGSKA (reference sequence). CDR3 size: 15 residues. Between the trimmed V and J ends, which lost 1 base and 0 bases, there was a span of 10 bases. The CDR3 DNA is TGCAGTGCTAGAGCGACAGTTTATAGCAATCAGCCCCAGCATTTT. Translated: CSARATVYSNQPQHF.

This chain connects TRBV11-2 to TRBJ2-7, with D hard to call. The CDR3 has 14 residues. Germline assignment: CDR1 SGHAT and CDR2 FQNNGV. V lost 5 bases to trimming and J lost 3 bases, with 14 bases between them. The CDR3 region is CASSQSLFNYEQYV. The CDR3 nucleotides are TGTGCCAGCAGCCAATCCCTTTTTAACTACGAGCAGTACGTC.

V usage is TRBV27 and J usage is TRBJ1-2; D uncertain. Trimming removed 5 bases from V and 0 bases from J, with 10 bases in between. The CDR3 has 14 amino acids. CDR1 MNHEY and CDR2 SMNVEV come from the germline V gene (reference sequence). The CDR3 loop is CASSPPDTNYGYTF. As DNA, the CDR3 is TGTGCCAGCAGTCCCCCCGATACTAACTATGGCTACACCTTC.

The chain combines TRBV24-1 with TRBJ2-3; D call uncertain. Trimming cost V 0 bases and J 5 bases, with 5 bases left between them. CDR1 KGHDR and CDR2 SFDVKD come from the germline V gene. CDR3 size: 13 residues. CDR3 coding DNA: TGTGCCACCAGTGATTTGTGGGAAGATACGCAGTATTTT. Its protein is CATSDLWEDTQYF.